The 11 T cell receptor beta chains presented below share a single source sample, sequenced in a study of T cell repertoires in cytomegalovirus infection. For these TCRs, the target antigens are not known. Each CDR3 protein is one row after TCRdb ran MiXCR on the reads. The data show about 830,000 distinct CDR3 sequences, around a third seen once. This sample comprised cultured CD8+ T cells from PBMCs, obtained from culture after CMV antigen stimulation. These receptors all stem from a human donor in good health (CMV status not recorded). Some clones in this sample may be carry-over from other donors' samples.

The chain combines TRBV7-9 with TRBJ2-1; D might be TRBD1 (5 bases). There are 12 residues in the CDR3. Germline V lookup: CDR1 SEHNR, CDR2 FQNEAQ (reference sequence). Trimming took off 6 bases at V and 6 bases at J, with 9 bases between the two ends. This CDR3 is CASSSRANEQFF. CDR3 DNA sequence: TGTGCCAGCAGTTCCAGGGCCAATGAGCAGTTCTTC. The variable domain in full, with the rest retrieved from reference TRBV7-9 and TRBJ2-1, is DTGVSQNPRHKITKRGQNVTFRCDPISEHNRLYWYRQTLGQGPEFLTYFQNEAQLEKSRLLSDRFSAERPKGSFSTLEIQRTEQGDSAMYLCASSSRANEQFFGPGTRLTVL.

The chain combines TRBV7-9 with TRBJ2-7; D tentatively fits TRBD1 or TRBD2 (7 bases each). This CDR3 spans 15 amino acids. V lost 4 bases and J 1 base, leaving 14 bases between the germline ends. Per germline, CDR1 SEHNR and CDR2 FQNEAQ (reference sequence). The CDR3 coding sequence is TGTGCCAGCAGCTCCCCCAGGGGGGGATCCTACGAGCAGTACTTC. Its translation: CASSSPRGGSYEQYF.

In its sample, this clonotype was seen once. The chain uses TRBV12-3 or TRBV12-4 and TRBJ1-5; unclear D gene. This CDR3 spans 14 amino acids. The V and J ends lost 6 bases and 6 bases respectively, with 15 bases between them. CDR3 protein: CASRLGRTVQPQHF. CDR3 bases: TGTGCCAGCAGATTGGGCAGGACGGTTCAGCCCCAGCATTTT.

The chain is built from TRBV6-2 or TRBV6-3 and TRBJ2-3; D is unresolved. V shed 0 bases and J shed 0 bases, with 4 bases lying between them. Germline CDR1 MNHEY, CDR2 SVGEGT. This CDR3 comprises 14 residues. The CDR3 spells CASSYSMSTDTQYF. CDR3 bases: TGTGCCAGCAGTTACTCGATGAGCACAGATACGCAGTATTTT.

The chain carries TRBV24-1 and TRBJ1-3; D may be TRBD1 (6 bases). Trimming took 3 bases from V and 10 from J, leaving 18 bases between them. CDR1 is KGHDR and CDR2 is SFDVKD in the germline V gene. The CDR3 is made up of 15 amino acids. The chain's CDR3 is CATSDLYGRGPTIYF. The CDR3 bases are TGTGCCACCAGTGATCTATACGGCAGGGGACCGACCATATATTTT.

This clonotype was picked up many times. V gene TRBV7-2 combines with J gene TRBJ2-3, with D perhaps assigned TRBD1 or TRBD2 (5 bases each). V was trimmed by 5 bases and J by 1 base, leaving 13 bases between them. Germline loops: CDR1 SGHTA, CDR2 FQGNSA. The CDR3 contains 15 residues. The CDR3 reads CASSGMRGRTDTQYF. CDR3 DNA: TGTGCCAGCAGCGGAATGAGGGGTCGCACAGATACGCAGTATTTT. Looking up the rest from reference TRBV7-2 and TRBJ2-3 gives the full variable domain: GAGVSQSPSNKVTEKGKDVELRCDPISGHTALYWYRQSLGQGLEFLIYFQGNSAPDKSGLPSDRFSAERTGGSVSTLTIQRTQQEDSAVYLCASSGMRGRTDTQYFGPGTRLTVL.

Concerning this clonotype: This sequence may be a read error, since a much larger clone differs from it by one base. This sequence joins TRBV7-3 and TRBJ2-1; TRBD2 is a possible D gene (5 bases). The CDR3 covers 13 residues. CDR1 is SGHTA and CDR2 is FQGTGA in the germline V gene. The CDR3 is CASSSWTGNGQFF. DNA for the CDR3: TGTGCCAGCAGCTCCTGGACTGGGAATGGGCAGTTCTTC.

As regards this clonotype: With a much larger clone just one base away, this may be a read error. The chain carries TRBV7-6 and TRBJ2-5; possibly TRBD2 for D (5 bases). The germline gives CDR1 SGHVS, CDR2 FNYEAQ. The CDR3 runs 15 residues. CDR3 region: CANSHRLIRQETQYF. The CDR3 DNA reads TGTGCCAACAGCCATCGACTAATTCGCCAAGAGACCCAGTACTTC.

This clonotype was counted a few times. The chain couples TRBV12-3 or TRBV12-4 to TRBJ2-6; TRBD1 aligns across 10 bases. V was clipped by 1 base and J by 2 bases; unmatched bases: 5. The CDR3 covers 18 residues. CDR3 DNA: TGTGCCAGCAGTTTAGAGGGACAGGGGTCTCCTGGGGCCAACGTCCTGACTTTC. This translates into CASSLEGQGSPGANVLTF.

The table lists this clonotype with many counts. This chain links TRBV7-6 with TRBJ2-2, with 8 bases that match TRBD1. This CDR3 region has 16 residues. V shed 5 bases and J 8 bases; nucleotides not matched to a gene: 13. Germline V gives CDR1 SGHVS, CDR2 FNYEAQ. Here the CDR3 reads CASSGGQGHFPGELFF. CDR3 in DNA: TGTGCCAGCAGCGGAGGACAGGGACACTTTCCGGGGGAGCTGTTTTTT.

The rearrangement joins TRBV7-6 to TRBJ2-2; 8 bases match TRBD1. This CDR3 comprises 17 residues. After removal of 5 bases from V and 4 bases from J, the junction contained 12 bases not matched to a gene. Germline CDR1 reads SGHVS; CDR2 reads FNYEAQ. The CDR3 DNA reads TGTGCCAGCAGCAACGACAGGGGACGGCCGGGCACCGGGGAGCTGTTTTTT. As protein: CASSNDRGRPGTGELFF. The whole variable domain, remainder taken from reference TRBV7-6 and TRBJ2-2, is GAGVSQSPRYKVTKRGQDVALRCDPISGHVSLYWYRQALGQGPEFLTYFNYEAQQDKSGLPNDRFSAERPEGSISTLTIQRTEQRDSAMYRCASSNDRGRPGTGELFFGEGSRLTVL.